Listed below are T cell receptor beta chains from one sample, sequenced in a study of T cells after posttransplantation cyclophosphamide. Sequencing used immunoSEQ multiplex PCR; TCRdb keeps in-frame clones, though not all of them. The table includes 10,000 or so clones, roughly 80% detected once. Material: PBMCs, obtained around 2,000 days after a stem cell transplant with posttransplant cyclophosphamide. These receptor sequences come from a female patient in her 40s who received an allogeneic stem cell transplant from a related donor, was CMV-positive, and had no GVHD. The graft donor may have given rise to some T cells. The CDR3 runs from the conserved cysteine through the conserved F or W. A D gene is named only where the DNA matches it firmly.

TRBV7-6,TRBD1,CASSLGTGPLYQPQHF
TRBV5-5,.,CASTVMAGTYEQYF
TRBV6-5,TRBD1,CASSTGVQPQHF
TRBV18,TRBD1,CASSPWTGDNEQFF
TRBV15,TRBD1,CATSRDTGAHEKLFF
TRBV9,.,CASSVSGNSPLHF
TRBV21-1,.,CASNSGQGYGYTF
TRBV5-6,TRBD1,CASFGQGDYGYTF
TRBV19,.,CASTPTGGTDTQYF
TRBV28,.,CGCGPDSYEQYF
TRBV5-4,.,CASSLTVNTEAFF
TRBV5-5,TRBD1,CASRSGQGDGSNQPQHF
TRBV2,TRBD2,CASRRTSGGAGELFF
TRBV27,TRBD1,CASSRVGTGVEQYF
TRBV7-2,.,CASSSGAETQYF
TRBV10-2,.,CATAGATEAFF
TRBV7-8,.,CASSRLVREETQYF
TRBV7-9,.,CASSPSEGSYEQYF
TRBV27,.,CASSFNSFYEQYF
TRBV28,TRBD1,CASSTTRGQETQYF
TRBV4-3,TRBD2,CASSQARPGLAGGNTQYF
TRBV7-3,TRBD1,CASSPQGTGEDTQYF
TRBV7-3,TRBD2,CASSYRTAGGYNEQFF
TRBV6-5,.,CASSGEFLDEQFF
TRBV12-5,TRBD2,CASGLQAAGGTQYF
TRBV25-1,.,CASSESKGQTTNIQYF
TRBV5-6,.,CASSLELSSYNSPLHF
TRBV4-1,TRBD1,CASSRDTPGGQGIYGYTF
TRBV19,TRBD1,CASRPQGVWNYGYTF
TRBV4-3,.,CASSQEGSGVGEAFF
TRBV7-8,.,CASTPSTPGELFF
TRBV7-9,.,CASSFGIDTQYF
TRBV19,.,CASSGEQETQYF